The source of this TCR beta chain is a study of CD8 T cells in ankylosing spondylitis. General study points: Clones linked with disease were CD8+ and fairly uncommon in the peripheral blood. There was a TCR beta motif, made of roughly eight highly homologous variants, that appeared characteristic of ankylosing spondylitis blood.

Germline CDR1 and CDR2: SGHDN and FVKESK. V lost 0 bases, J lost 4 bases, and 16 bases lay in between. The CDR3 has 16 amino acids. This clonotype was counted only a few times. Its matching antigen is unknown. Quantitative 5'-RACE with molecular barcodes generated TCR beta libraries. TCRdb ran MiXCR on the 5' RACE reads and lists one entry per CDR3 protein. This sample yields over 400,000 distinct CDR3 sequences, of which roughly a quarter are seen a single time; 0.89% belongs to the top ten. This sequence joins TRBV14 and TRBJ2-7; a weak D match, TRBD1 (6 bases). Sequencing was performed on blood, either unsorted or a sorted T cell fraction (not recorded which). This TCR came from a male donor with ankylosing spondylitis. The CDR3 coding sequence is TGTGCCAGCAGCCAAGATCAGTCACAGGGTCGTTACGAGCAGTACTTC. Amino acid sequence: CASSQDQSQGRYEQYF.